These 5 T cell receptor beta chains came from one sample sequenced in a study of T cell responses to AZD1222 COVID-19 vaccine. The repertoire was sequenced with immunoSEQ multiplex PCR; TCRdb's copy has only in-frame clones and lacks some. This repertoire shows approximately 140,000 clones, around 90% found once; its top ten account for over 3%. The source material was peripheral blood, sampled 28 days after the second AZD1222 dose. The receptor set was obtained from an adult who received the AZD1222 COVID-19 vaccine.

The rearrangement joins TRBV12-3 or TRBV12-4 to TRBJ2-1; D ambiguous. Trimming pared 6 bases from V and 7 bases from J, leaving 13 bases between. This CDR3 has 13 residues. CDR3 nucleotides: TGTGCCAGCAGAAGGACGTCGTGGAATGAGCAGTTCTTC. This translates into CASRRTSWNEQFF.

This clone was seen once. The chain recombines TRBV5-4 with TRBJ1-3; D call uncertain. Germline V gene lookup returns CDR1 SGHNT and CDR2 YYREEE (reference sequence). V gave up 3 bases and J gave up 0 bases, with 7 bases separating them. The CDR3 is 14 amino acids. CDR3 amino acids: CASSSGLSGNTIYF. The CDR3 DNA sequence: TGTGCCAGCAGCTCAGGCCTCTCTGGAAACACCATATATTTT.

This chain joins TRBV2 and TRBJ1-1, with TRBD1 matching 7 bases. In germline, CDR1 is SNHLY, CDR2 FYNNEI. Trimming cost V 8 bases and J 0 bases; bases outside gene matches: 3. The CDR3 is 13 residues long. CDR3 residues: CASPGTVNTEAFF. DNA for the CDR3: TGTGCCAGCCCTGGGACAGTGAACACTGAAGCTTTCTTT. The whole variable domain, remainder taken from reference TRBV2 and TRBJ1-1, is EPEVTQTPSHQVTQMGQEVILRCVPISNHLYFYWYRQILGQKVEFLVSFYNNEISEKSEIFDDQFSVERPDGSNFTLKIRSTKLEDSAMYFCASPGTVNTEAFFGQGTRLTVV.

The genes are TRBV5-1 and TRBJ1-3; tentative D call: TRBD1 (5 bases). Germline CDR1 is SGHRS and CDR2 is YFSETQ. The CDR3 is 14 amino acids. Trimming stripped 1 base from V and 11 bases from J, with 16 bases between. As DNA, the CDR3 is TGCGCCAGCAGCTTGTCGTCCGGGTCGGGGGCCATATATTTT. It codes for CASSLSSGSGAIYF.

This clone has just a few counts. The chain joins TRBV10-3 to TRBJ2-3; D unclear. Germline V gene data show CDR1 as ENHRY and CDR2 as SYGVKD. Trimming took 0 bases from V and 0 from J, leaving 4 bases between them. This CDR3 spans 14 amino acids. DNA of the CDR3: TGTGCCATCAGTGAGTCGATTAGCACAGATACGCAGTATTTT. Its translation: CAISESISTDTQYF.